These 18 T cell receptor beta chains came from one sample sequenced in a study of shared clonotypes between healthy human individuals. Measured with immunoSEQ multiplex PCR; TCRdb has only the in-frame clones, and not every one. The profile shows 2 million to 2.5 million clones, just over 90% of them singletons. Specimen: naive CD4+ T cells from PBMCs. Subset of the sample: CD45RA+ positively selected. The origin of the receptors is a man younger than 35 in good health. Some clones in this sample may be carry-over from other donors' samples.

This chain links TRBV28 with TRBJ2-7; the match to TRBD2 covers 7 bases. Unmatched junction bases numbered 13, after V lost 8 bases and J lost 6 bases. The CDR3 contains 14 residues. Germline V gives CDR1 MDHEN, CDR2 SYDVKM. The CDR3, as DNA: TGTGCCAGCTGTGGCGGGGGAAACAGGCCCGAGCAGTACTTC. It specifies CASCGGGNRPEQYF.

This clone has just one count. V is TRBV9 and J is TRBJ2-1, with TRBD2 matching over 7 bases. The germline V gene has CDR1 SGDLS and CDR2 YYNGEE. This CDR3 comprises 17 residues. V was clipped by 6 bases and J by 2 bases; unmatched bases: 14. CDR3 loop: CASTRDGSGRAYNEQFF. CDR3 bases: TGTGCCAGCACTCGAGACGGGTCGGGGAGGGCCTACAATGAGCAGTTCTTC.

The DNA of the CDR3 is TGCGCCAGCAGCTTGGCCCCGCGAGGGGGGTCTCGGGTCCAAGAGACCCAGTACTTC. It is translated as CASSLAPRGGSRVQETQYF. The chain combines TRBV5-1 with TRBJ2-5, with D possibly called TRBD1 or TRBD2 (6 bases each). With 0 bases removed from V and 1 base from J, the gap between germline ends came to 22 bases. The CDR3 is 19 residues long. CDR1 and CDR2 from the germline V gene are SGHRS and YFSETQ.

The gene calls are TRBV30 and TRBJ2-1, with TRBD1 matching over 9 bases. The CDR3 runs 15 residues. Germline CDR1 reads GTSNPN; CDR2 reads SVGIG (reference sequence). The junction had 9 bases not matched to a gene; V was cut back by 3 bases and J by 6 bases. CDR3: CAWRQGDRAANEQFF. The CDR3 DNA sequence: TGTGCCTGGAGGCAGGGGGACAGGGCTGCCAATGAGCAGTTCTTC.

The chain is built from TRBV9 and TRBJ2-5; D not resolved. The J call may not be correct, given that the DNA end is closer to TRBJ2-7. CDR3 size: 14 residues. Germline CDR1 SGDLS, CDR2 YYNGEE. CDR3 in DNA: TGTGCCAGCAGCTTTGGGTACGGAGACTACGAGCAGTACTTC. Its protein product is CASSFGYGDYEQYF.

The CDR3 nucleotides read TGTGCCAGCAGTGACTCGATTCCACCTCAAAAAGAGACCCAGTACTTC. Protein sequence: CASSDSIPPQKETQYF. The chain links TRBV6-4 to TRBJ2-5; D gene ambiguous. Germline V CDR1 and CDR2: MRHNA, SNTAGT. The V end was cut by 0 bases, the J end by 3 bases, with 14 bases between. The CDR3 has 16 amino acids.

This chain joins TRBV6-1 and TRBJ1-1; no firm D call. This CDR3 has 15 amino acids. Germline lookup yields CDR1 MNHNS and CDR2 SASEGT. The V end lost 3 bases, the J end lost 3 bases, and 14 bases lay between the germline ends. DNA for the CDR3: TGTGCCAGCAGTGAGATAAGATATTCTGACACTGAAGCTTTCTTT. Residues: CASSEIRYSDTEAFF.

The CDR3 loop is CASSVNPHKEETQYF. CDR3 nucleotides: TGTGCCAGCAGCGTAAACCCCCACAAGGAAGAGACCCAGTACTTC. The chain joins TRBV9 to TRBJ2-5; D gene uncertain. The CDR3 consists of 15 residues. V lost 1 base and J lost 3, with 13 bases in between. Germline values: CDR1 SGDLS, CDR2 YYNGEE.

This chain connects TRBV5-1 to TRBJ2-7; no reliable D call. This CDR3 comprises 14 residues. Trimming took 0 bases from V and 5 from J, leaving 12 bases between them. Germline V CDR1 and CDR2: SGHRS, YFSETQ. The CDR3 DNA follows: TGCGCCAGCAGCTTGGCGTCACGGCCCCACGAGCAGTACTTC. The encoded protein is CASSLASRPHEQYF.

In DNA form, the CDR3 reads TGTGCCAGCAGCCCCCACACTAGCGGGAGGAAAGAGACCCAGTACTTC. It specifies CASSPHTSGRKETQYF. This chain uses TRBV9 with TRBJ2-5, with 12 nucleotides matching TRBD2. Germline trimming cut 4 bases from V and 3 bases from J; bases unmatched to any gene: 7. In germline, CDR1 is SGDLS, CDR2 YYNGEE. There are 16 residues in the CDR3.

The chain joins TRBV27 to TRBJ1-5; no clear D gene. Trimming shortened V by 5 bases and J by 7 bases, and 12 bases separated the two germline ends. Per germline, CDR1 MNHEY and CDR2 SMNVEV (reference sequence). This CDR3 spans 13 amino acids. The CDR3 region is CASSPLGVQPQHF. The CDR3 nucleotides are TGTGCCAGCAGTCCCCTTGGGGTCCAGCCCCAGCATTTT.

This clone was seen just once. The V and J genes are TRBV19 and TRBJ1-2, with 7 bases that match TRBD1. The CDR3 consists of 15 residues. Germline loops: CDR1 LNHDA, CDR2 SQIVND (reference sequence). V was pared by 4 bases and J by 2 bases, with 7 bases of the junction left unmatched. CDR3 residues: CASSTRQGVNYGYTF. The CDR3 DNA is TGTGCCAGTAGTACCCGACAGGGAGTGAACTATGGCTACACCTTC.

The rearrangement links TRBV15 to TRBJ1-5, with unresolved D. The CDR3 totals 15 residues. The germline CDR1 and CDR2 sequences are LNHNV and YYDKDF (reference sequence). Trimming took off 1 base at V and 2 bases at J, with 9 bases between the two ends. CDR3 amino acids: CATSRVYSGNQPQHF. The DNA of the CDR3 is TGTGCCACCAGCAGAGTGTATTCCGGCAATCAGCCCCAGCATTTT. The full variable domain, rest sourced from reference TRBV15 and TRBJ1-5, is DAMVIQNPRYQVTQFGKPVTLSCSQTLNHNVMYWYQQKSSQAPKLLFHYYDKDFNNEADTPDNFQSRRPNTSFCFLDIRSPGLGDTAMYLCATSRVYSGNQPQHFGDGTRLSIL.

The gene calls are TRBV6-4 and TRBJ2-2; D possibly corresponds to TRBD2 (6 bases). The CDR3 is 14 residues long. In germline, CDR1 is MRHNA, CDR2 SNTAGT. V was clipped by 6 bases and J by 4 bases, with 12 bases between them. The CDR3: CASRMLAFTGELFF. The CDR3 DNA reads TGTGCCAGCAGGATGCTAGCGTTCACCGGGGAGCTGTTTTTT.

The CDR3 loop reads CASSTGTGGGTDTQYF. The CDR3 DNA sequence: TGTGCCAGCAGTACCGGGACAGGGGGCGGCACAGATACGCAGTATTTT. The genes are TRBV2 and TRBJ2-3; 12 nucleotides agree with TRBD1. This CDR3 has 16 residues. V was pared by 5 bases and J by 1 base, with 4 bases of the junction left unmatched. CDR1 and CDR2 from the germline V gene are SNHLY and FYNNEI.

V usage is TRBV7-2 and J usage is TRBJ2-7; D remains unclear. The V end was cut by 1 base, the J end by 3 bases, with 16 bases between. Germline V gene lookup returns CDR1 SGHTA and CDR2 FQGNSA. The CDR3 runs 16 residues. CDR3 nucleotides: TGTGCCAGCAGCTTAGGACTTAGCAGGCCGAACTACGAGCAGTACTTC. Translating gives CASSLGLSRPNYEQYF. Full variable domain (missing parts from reference TRBV7-2 and TRBJ2-7): GAGVSQSPSNKVTEKGKDVELRCDPISGHTALYWYRQSLGQGLEFLIYFQGNSAPDKSGLPSDRFSAERTGGSVSTLTIQRTQQEDSAVYLCASSLGLSRPNYEQYFGPGTRLTVT.

This chain links TRBV5-4 with TRBJ2-1; TRBD1 is a possible D gene (5 bases). The CDR3 totals 16 residues. The V end was cut by 0 bases, the J end by 2 bases, with 12 bases between. The germline V gene encodes CDR1 SGHNT and CDR2 YYREEE (reference sequence). This CDR3 reads CASSLGSTGTYNEQFF. CDR3 bases: TGTGCCAGCAGCTTGGGTTCAACAGGAACCTACAATGAGCAGTTCTTC.

The chain employs TRBV7-2 and TRBJ2-1, with TRBD2 matching over 8 bases. CDR3 length: 16 amino acids. The ends lost 5 bases at V and 1 base at J; junction bases unmatched: 7. The germline gives CDR1 SGHTA, CDR2 FQGNSA. CDR3: CASSPTSGYSYNEQFF. The DNA for the CDR3 is TGTGCCAGCAGCCCAACTAGCGGTTATTCCTACAATGAGCAGTTCTTC.